Listed here are 30 T cell receptor beta chains from one sample, sequenced in a study of cytomegalovirus exposure and HLA in healthy donors. It was with 60 Vbeta and 13 Jbeta primers that the PCR ran. Data came from immunoSEQ multiplex PCR; TCRdb stores just in-frame clones and leaves some out. The repertoire consists of some 150,000 clones, with 75% to 80% occurring once and the leading ten covering over 0.6%. Sequencing used PBMCs. The receptors here all came from a male donor in good health and CMV-seronegative.

The V call is TRBV19, the J call TRBJ2-7; 10 nucleotides agree with TRBD2. From germline, CDR1 is LNHDA and CDR2 SQIVND (reference sequence). J gave up 6 bases and V 8 bases, and 7 bases lay outside the gene matches. The CDR3 runs 13 residues. The chain's CDR3 is CASRVSGGGEQYF. CDR3 DNA sequence: TGTGCCAGTCGGGTAAGCGGGGGGGGCGAGCAGTACTTC.

This chain links TRBV6-1 with TRBJ1-2; weak D call: TRBD1 (6 bases). The germline gives CDR1 MNHNS, CDR2 SASEGT. The CDR3 is made up of 13 amino acids. Between the trimmed V and J ends, which lost 6 bases and 8 bases, there was a span of 16 bases. In DNA, the CDR3 is TGTGCCAGCAGGGAGAGAGGGGGTGGGGGCTACACCTTC. Translation: CASRERGGGGYTF.

The chain carries TRBV27 and TRBJ1-5; D gene ambiguous. The length of the CDR3 is 14 residues. Germline V gene sequence: CDR1 MNHEY, CDR2 SMNVEV (reference sequence). V lost 6 bases and J lost 7, with 16 bases in between. The CDR3 DNA sequence: TGTGCCAGCAGACCCTCCCTCTCAGGCCAGCCCCAGCATTTT. This codes for CASRPSLSGQPQHF.

Concerning this clone: A read error may account for a junction end that differs from germline. The chain has TRBV5-1 and TRBJ2-3, with TRBD2 identical over 9 bases. The CDR3 extends over 14 amino acids. Looked up from germline, CDR1 is SGHRS and CDR2 is YFSETQ. CDR3 sequence reads: CASSPGTSKDTQYF. In DNA form, the CDR3 reads TGCGCCAGCAGCCCCGGGACTAGCAAAGATACGCAGTATTTT.

The rearrangement uses TRBV10-2 and TRBJ2-7, with 9 nucleotides matching TRBD1. Looked up from germline, CDR1 is WSHSY and CDR2 is SAAADI. The length of the CDR3 is 13 residues. With 7 bases clipped from V and 3 bases from J, the junction kept 4 bases outside the gene matches. The DNA of the CDR3 is TGCGCCAGCACCCCGGGACAGGGCTACGAGCAGTACTTC. Protein: CASTPGQGYEQYF.

The chain carries TRBV11-3 and TRBJ1-1, with 9 positions matching TRBD1. The CDR3 is 16 amino acids. Germline V gives CDR1 SGHNT, CDR2 YENEEA. Trimming removed 3 bases from V and 1 base from J; junction bases left unmatched: 6. The CDR3 is CASSFGRGQGNTEAFF. The CDR3 DNA follows: TGTGCCAGCAGCTTCGGCAGGGGACAGGGGAACACTGAAGCTTTCTTT.

The table lists this clone with a count of one. V and J are TRBV28 and TRBJ2-1; possible D gene TRBD1, 6 bases. V shed 7 bases and J shed 4 bases, with 20 bases lying between them. Germline loops: CDR1 MDHEN, CDR2 SYDVKM. This CDR3 contains 16 residues. The chain's CDR3 is CASTATGHTEYNEQFF. The CDR3 DNA reads as TGTGCCAGCACCGCGACAGGACATACCGAATACAATGAGCAGTTCTTC. Full variable domain (outside the CDR3, taken from reference TRBV28 and TRBJ2-1): DVKVTQSSRYLVKRTGEKVFLECVQDMDHENMFWYRQDPGLGLRLIYFSYDVKMKEKGDIPEGYSVSREKKERFSLILESASTNQTSMYLCASTATGHTEYNEQFFGPGTRLTVL.

The chain carries TRBV11-1 and TRBJ2-3; TRBD2 matches at 9 bases. V lost 1 base to trimming and J lost 6 bases; unmatched junction nucleotides: 5. There are 15 residues in the CDR3. The germline V gene has CDR1 SGHAT and CDR2 FQDESV (reference sequence). CDR3 residues: CASSLGGRAYDTQYF. In nucleotides, the CDR3 is TGTGCCAGCAGCTTAGGCGGGAGGGCCTATGATACGCAGTATTTT. Filled out from reference TRBV11-1 and TRBJ2-3, the complete variable domain reads EAEVAQSPRYKITEKSQAVAFWCDPISGHATLYWYRQILGQGPELLVQFQDESVVDDSQLPKDRFSAERLKGVDSTLKIQPAELGDSAMYLCASSLGGRAYDTQYFGPGTRLTVL.

The count of this clone is one. This chain joins TRBV18 and TRBJ2-1; D gene uncertain. The length of the CDR3 is 16 residues. Deletions cut 2 bases from V and 0 bases from J, with 11 bases between. The V gene's germline CDR1 is KGHSH and CDR2 LQKENI. In nucleotides, the CDR3 is TGTGCCAGCTCACCAAAAGCATCAAGCTCCTACAATGAGCAGTTCTTC. Translated: CASSPKASSSYNEQFF.

The rearrangement uses TRBV6-1 and TRBJ1-3; no definite D call. CDR3 length equals 14 residues. CDR1 is MNHNS, CDR2 SASEGT, per germline. V lost 6 bases, J lost 4 bases, and 13 bases lay in between. The CDR3 region is CASSLPGGGNTIYF. The CDR3 bases are TGTGCCAGCAGCTTGCCGGGAGGGGGAAACACCATATATTTT.

For the CDR3, the DNA is TGTGCCAGCAGCTTAAGATCGGGACAGGGCTACGAGCAGTACTTC. Translating gives CASSLRSGQGYEQYF. The gene calls are TRBV7-3 and TRBJ2-7, with TRBD1 identical over 9 bases. The V and J ends lost 1 base and 3 bases, in that order; junction bases with no gene match: 4. The CDR3 spans 15 residues. Germline values: CDR1 SGHTA, CDR2 FQGTGA.

The J gene is TRBJ1-4, the V gene TRBV6-5; D is undetermined. There are 15 residues in the CDR3. Trimming cost V 0 bases and J 7 bases, with 12 bases left between them. From germline, CDR1 is MNHEY and CDR2 SVGAGI. CDR3 nucleotide sequence: TGTGCCAGCAGTTACTCGGGCCAAAGCGGTGAAAAACTGTTTTTT. It yields the protein CASSYSGQSGEKLFF.

This sequence joins TRBV5-1 and TRBJ1-2; D uncertain. Looked up from germline, CDR1 is SGHRS and CDR2 is YFSETQ. Trimming pared 4 bases from V and 2 bases from J, leaving 6 bases between. The CDR3 sequence is 12 residues long. The CDR3: CASSPGNYGYTF. CDR3 bases: TGCGCCAGCAGCCCGGGGAACTATGGCTACACCTTC. The full variable domain, in which reference TRBV5-1 and TRBJ1-2 provide the parts outside the CDR3, is KAGVTQTPRYLIKTRGQQVTLSCSPISGHRSVSWYQQTPGQGLQFLFEYFSETQRNKGNFPGRFSGRQFSNSRSEMNVSTLELGDSALYLCASSPGNYGYTFGSGTRLTVV.

The chain is built from TRBV5-1 and TRBJ1-1; 8 bases are shared with TRBD1. CDR3 length equals 17 residues. Trimming removed 0 bases from V and 1 base from J; junction bases left unmatched: 8. Per germline, CDR1 SGHRS and CDR2 YFSETQ. For the CDR3, the DNA is TGCGCCAGCAGCTTGGCAAGCAGGGGGCGATGGAACACTGAAGCTTTCTTT. This gives the protein CASSLASRGRWNTEAFF.

The CDR3 nucleotides read TGTGCCAGCTCACCCTCGACAGGGAGCAATCAGCCCCAGCATTTT. Amino acids: CASSPSTGSNQPQHF. The genes are TRBV18 and TRBJ1-5; 7 bases are shared with TRBD1. Germline CDR1 KGHSH, CDR2 LQKENI. Trimming at V came to 3 bases and at J to 1 base, leaving 3 bases not matched to a gene. The CDR3 covers 15 residues. Looking up the rest from reference TRBV18 and TRBJ1-5 gives the full variable domain: NAGVMQNPRHLVRRRGQEARLRCSPMKGHSHVYWYRQLPEEGLKFMVYLQKENIIDESGMPKERFSAEFPKEGPSILRIQQVVRGDSAAYFCASSPSTGSNQPQHFGDGTRLSIL.

The V call is TRBV25-1, the J call TRBJ1-4; TRBD1 matches at 10 bases. Germline assignment: CDR1 MGHDK and CDR2 SYGVNS. The CDR3 has 16 amino acids. J gave up 5 bases and V 4 bases, and 7 bases lay outside the gene matches. The CDR3 reads CASSVKRGQGNEKLFF. The CDR3 DNA reads as TGTGCCAGCAGTGTAAAAAGGGGACAGGGGAATGAAAAACTGTTTTTT.

There are a few counts of this clone. The CDR3, as DNA: TGTGCCAGCAGTGATTCCGGGACTCTCGCCTACGAGCAGTACTTC. Protein product: CASSDSGTLAYEQYF. The rearrangement uses TRBV6-1 and TRBJ2-7, with D tentatively TRBD2 (6 bases). The ends were cut back, 3 bases at V and 2 bases at J, with 14 bases in the middle. Per the germline V gene, CDR1 is MNHNS and CDR2 is SASEGT. The CDR3 runs 15 residues.

This chain uses TRBV7-9 with TRBJ2-3, with D possibly matching TRBD2 (6 bases). V lost 5 bases, J lost 0 bases, and 12 bases lay in between. Germline lookup yields CDR1 SEHNR and CDR2 FQNEAQ (reference sequence). The CDR3 length is 15 residues. The chain's CDR3 is CASSMGLRSTDTQYF. CDR3 in DNA: TGTGCCAGCAGCATGGGACTTCGGAGCACAGATACGCAGTATTTT.

J is TRBJ2-1 and V is TRBV5-1; 7 bases agree with TRBD1. V trimming: 3 bases; J trimming: 8 bases; junction bases outside the gene matches: 5. CDR3 length: 13 amino acids. CDR1 is SGHRS and CDR2 is YFSETQ in the germline V gene. The CDR3 here is CASSYRQGDEQFF. The CDR3 DNA reads as TGCGCCAGCAGCTACCGACAGGGCGATGAGCAGTTCTTC.

The V call is TRBV9, the J call TRBJ1-2; D gene unclear. There are 13 residues in the CDR3. V shed 4 bases and J shed 2 bases, with 9 bases lying between them. CDR1 is SGDLS, CDR2 YYNGEE, per germline. The CDR3 nucleotides read TGTGCCAGCAGCACCGGAGAGAACTATGGCTACACCTTC. Its protein is CASSTGENYGYTF.

The chain carries TRBV30 and TRBJ1-2; D uncertain. The germline CDR1 and CDR2 sequences are GTSNPN and SVGIG (reference sequence). The CDR3 has 12 amino acids. V dropped 1 base and J dropped 4 bases, with 7 bases sitting between them. CDR3 DNA: TGTGCCTGGAGTGGTTCAGGCTATGGCTACACCTTC. Protein: CAWSGSGYGYTF.

The rearrangement links TRBV5-1 to TRBJ2-5; tentatively, D is TRBD1 (5 bases). Per the germline V gene, CDR1 is SGHRS and CDR2 is YFSETQ. V was pared by 0 bases and J by 0 bases, with 9 bases between. The CDR3 sequence is 15 residues long. The CDR3 sequence: CASSLVPGNQETQYF. CDR3 DNA: TGCGCCAGCAGCTTGGTTCCAGGGAACCAAGAGACCCAGTACTTC. The full variable domain, rest sourced from reference TRBV5-1 and TRBJ2-5, is KAGVTQTPRYLIKTRGQQVTLSCSPISGHRSVSWYQQTPGQGLQFLFEYFSETQRNKGNFPGRFSGRQFSNSRSEMNVSTLELGDSALYLCASSLVPGNQETQYFGPGTRLLVL.

V and J are TRBV15 and TRBJ2-7; D possibly corresponds to TRBD2 (5 bases). From germline, CDR1 is LNHNV and CDR2 YYDKDF (reference sequence). Between the trimmed V and J ends, which lost 0 bases and 3 bases, there was a span of 6 bases. This CDR3 is 13 amino acids long. DNA for the CDR3: TGTGCCACCAGCAGAGATGAGGGCTACGAGCAGTACTTC. This gives the protein CATSRDEGYEQYF.

The genes are TRBV7-2 and TRBJ2-3, with D possibly matching TRBD2 (5 bases). Germline V gives CDR1 SGHTA, CDR2 FQGNSA. Deletions cut 5 bases from V and 6 bases from J, with 18 bases between. The CDR3 runs 15 residues. Written as DNA, the CDR3 is TGTGCCAGCAGCACCCGTCCGCATTCGGGGGATACGCAGTATTTT. Translating it yields CASSTRPHSGDTQYF. The full variable domain, rest sourced from reference TRBV7-2 and TRBJ2-3, is GAGVSQSPSNKVTEKGKDVELRCDPISGHTALYWYRQSLGQGLEFLIYFQGNSAPDKSGLPSDRFSAERTGGSVSTLTIQRTQQEDSAVYLCASSTRPHSGDTQYFGPGTRLTVL.

The V gene is TRBV7-9, the J gene TRBJ1-2; possible D gene TRBD1, 5 bases. The V gene lost 5 bases and the J gene lost 3 bases, with 7 bases spanning the gap. The CDR3 has 12 residues. The germline gives CDR1 SEHNR, CDR2 FQNEAQ (reference sequence). The CDR3 spells CASSMTDYGYTF. Here the CDR3 DNA reads TGTGCCAGCAGCATGACAGACTATGGCTACACCTTC.

J is TRBJ1-4 and V is TRBV5-5; 7 nucleotides agree with TRBD1. Germline values: CDR1 SGHKS, CDR2 YYEKEE (reference sequence). Trimming at V came to 0 bases and at J to 3 bases, leaving 5 bases not matched to a gene. The CDR3 length is 16 residues. CDR3: CASSLEGAQPNEKLFF. CDR3 DNA sequence: TGTGCCAGCAGCTTGGAGGGGGCGCAGCCTAATGAAAAACTGTTTTTT. The whole variable domain, filled in from reference TRBV5-5 and TRBJ1-4, reads DAGVTQSPTHLIKTRGQQVTLRCSPISGHKSVSWYQQVLGQGPQFIFQYYEKEERGRGNFPDRFSARQFPNYSSELNVNALLLGDSALYLCASSLEGAQPNEKLFFGSGTQLSVL.

The J gene is TRBJ1-2, the V gene TRBV11-3, with 9 bases identical to TRBD1. V shed 5 bases and J 5 bases; nucleotides not matched to a gene: 6. Germline lookup yields CDR1 SGHNT and CDR2 YENEEA. The CDR3 has 14 amino acids. CDR3 region: CASSRTGAGYGYTF. CDR3 bases: TGTGCCAGCAGCAGGACAGGGGCAGGGTATGGCTACACCTTC.

V usage is TRBV7-2 and J usage is TRBJ1-2, with 11 bases fitting TRBD1. The germline CDR1 and CDR2 sequences are SGHTA and FQGNSA. The J segment lost 8 bases and the V segment lost 7 bases, leaving 6 bases of the junction unmatched. The CDR3 sequence is 13 residues long. CDR3 sequence (DNA): TGTGCCAGCACCTCGGACAGGGGGCTCGGCTACACCTTC. Its translation: CASTSDRGLGYTF.

V usage is TRBV27 and J usage is TRBJ2-1, with TRBD2 identical over 8 bases. Germline V CDR1 and CDR2: MNHEY, SMNVEV (reference sequence). V was clipped by 5 bases and J by 0 bases; unmatched bases: 3. The CDR3 extends over 15 amino acids. The CDR3 here is CASSRSGTSYNEQFF. CDR3 coding DNA: TGTGCCAGCAGTCGTAGCGGGACCTCCTACAATGAGCAGTTCTTC.

The chain has TRBV19 and TRBJ1-4; D possibly corresponds to TRBD1 (5 bases). With 3 bases removed from V and 0 bases from J, the gap between germline ends came to 11 bases. The CDR3 covers 16 residues. Germline CDR1 LNHDA, CDR2 SQIVND (reference sequence). The DNA of the CDR3 is TGTGCCAGTAGTATGACAGCCTATGCAACTAATGAAAAACTGTTTTTT. Its protein is CASSMTAYATNEKLFF.